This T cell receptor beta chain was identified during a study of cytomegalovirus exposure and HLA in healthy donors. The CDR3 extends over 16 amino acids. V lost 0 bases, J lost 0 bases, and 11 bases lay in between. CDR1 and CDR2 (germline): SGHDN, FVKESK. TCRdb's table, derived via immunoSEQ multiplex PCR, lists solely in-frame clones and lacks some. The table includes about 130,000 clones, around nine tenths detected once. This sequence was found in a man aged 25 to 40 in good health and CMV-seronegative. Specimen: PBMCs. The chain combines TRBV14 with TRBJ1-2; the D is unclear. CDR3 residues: CASSQDVGLTNYGYTF. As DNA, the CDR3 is TGTGCCAGCAGCCAAGATGTAGGACTTACTAACTATGGCTACACCTTC.